This T cell receptor beta chain was sequenced for a study of T-cell reconstitution after alpha-beta-depleted transplantation in children. Study-wide results and caveats: Fresh T-cell production supplied most of the T-cell counts and diversity seen one year after transplant. At day 60, the high TCRbeta diversity found in some patients originated from recipient T cells and thymic progenitors that had survived.

The TCRbeta library incorporated unique molecular identifiers. TCRdb passed the PCR reads through MiXCR, listing each CDR3 protein once. This table has approximately 980,000 distinct CDR3 sequences, roughly 29% appearing once. In its sample, this clonotype was seen a few times. The antigen remains undetermined. The ends lost 3 bases at V and 0 bases at J; junction bases unmatched: 4. The CDR3 contains 14 residues. Germline V CDR1 and CDR2: SQVTM, ANQGSEA. The rearrangement links TRBV29-1 to TRBJ2-7; 8 nucleotides align to TRBD1. The sequencing used PBMCs, mostly from graft donor cells, collected 360 days after TCRalphabeta/CD19-depleted stem cell transplant. The TCR was taken from a boy less than two years old who had a stem cell transplant for SCID, so the T cells may come from the graft donor. This CDR3 is CSVERQGSSYEQYF. CDR3 bases: TGCAGCGTTGAGAGACAGGGGAGCTCCTACGAGCAGTACTTC.